The 6 T cell receptor beta chains below all came from one sample that was sequenced in a study of Graves' ophthalmopathy and Graves' hyperthyroidism. CDR3 regions of TCR beta were amplified from RNA transcripts. Investigators did first-round RT-PCR with HTBI primers, then second-round multiplex PCR. MiXCR, applied by TCRdb to the multiplex PCR reads, yields one record per CDR3 protein. The data show approximately 460,000 distinct CDR3 sequences, about an eighth seen once. Source material: blood. The receptor source for this set is a young woman with Graves' ophthalmopathy.

J is TRBJ1-1 and V is TRBV4-1; D call uncertain. Germline CDR1 reads MGHRA; CDR2 reads YSYEKL. The CDR3 totals 15 residues. V was trimmed by 0 bases and J by 2 bases, leaving 10 bases between them. CDR3 residues: CASSQEQGLNTEAFF. The CDR3 region has the DNA TGCGCCAGCAGCCAAGAACAAGGCCTCAACACTGAAGCTTTCTTT.

The chain recombines TRBV4-1 with TRBJ1-5, with D maybe TRBD1 (6 bases). There are 14 residues in the CDR3. Germline assignment: CDR1 MGHRA and CDR2 YSYEKL. V lost 8 bases and J 1 base, leaving 12 bases between the germline ends. The CDR3 is CASGTGASNQPQHF. The CDR3 coding sequence is TGCGCCAGCGGAACGGGGGCGAGCAATCAGCCCCAGCATTTT.

This clonotype was seen repeatedly, ten times or more. This chain connects TRBV19 to TRBJ1-1; weak D call: TRBD1 (5 bases). The germline gives CDR1 LNHDA, CDR2 SQIVND (reference sequence). The CDR3 loop spans 13 amino acids. V was clipped by 4 bases and J by 3 bases, with 9 bases between them. CDR3 sequence reads: CASSTQVDTEAFF. CDR3 DNA: TGTGCCAGTAGTACACAGGTAGACACTGAAGCTTTCTTT.

This clonotype was counted at least ten times. V usage is TRBV11-2 and J usage is TRBJ2-7, with 7 bases identical to TRBD2. The V gene's germline CDR1 is SGHAT and CDR2 FQNNGV. V shed 5 bases, J shed 6 bases, and the junction held 4 bases outside the gene matches. This CDR3 has 12 amino acids. CDR3 loop: CASSRTSFEQYF. As DNA, the CDR3 is TGTGCCAGCAGCCGGACTAGTTTCGAGCAGTACTTC.

This clonotype was counted ten times or more. The chain couples TRBV12-3 or TRBV12-4 to TRBJ1-6; 7 nucleotides line up with TRBD1. Trimming removed 7 bases from V and 5 bases from J; junction bases left unmatched: 2. There are 13 residues in the CDR3. CDR3 bases: TGTGCCAGCAACAGGGGCGATAATTCACCCCTCCACTTT. Protein sequence: CASNRGDNSPLHF.

This clonotype was counted many times. J is TRBJ1-1 and V is TRBV19; D call uncertain. The length of the CDR3 is 13 residues. V was trimmed by 4 bases and J by 4 bases, leaving 10 bases between them. Germline CDR1 is LNHDA and CDR2 is SQIVND (reference sequence). As DNA, the CDR3 is TGTGCCAGTAGTACCAGGAGGAGCACTGAAGCTTTCTTT. It yields the protein CASSTRRSTEAFF.